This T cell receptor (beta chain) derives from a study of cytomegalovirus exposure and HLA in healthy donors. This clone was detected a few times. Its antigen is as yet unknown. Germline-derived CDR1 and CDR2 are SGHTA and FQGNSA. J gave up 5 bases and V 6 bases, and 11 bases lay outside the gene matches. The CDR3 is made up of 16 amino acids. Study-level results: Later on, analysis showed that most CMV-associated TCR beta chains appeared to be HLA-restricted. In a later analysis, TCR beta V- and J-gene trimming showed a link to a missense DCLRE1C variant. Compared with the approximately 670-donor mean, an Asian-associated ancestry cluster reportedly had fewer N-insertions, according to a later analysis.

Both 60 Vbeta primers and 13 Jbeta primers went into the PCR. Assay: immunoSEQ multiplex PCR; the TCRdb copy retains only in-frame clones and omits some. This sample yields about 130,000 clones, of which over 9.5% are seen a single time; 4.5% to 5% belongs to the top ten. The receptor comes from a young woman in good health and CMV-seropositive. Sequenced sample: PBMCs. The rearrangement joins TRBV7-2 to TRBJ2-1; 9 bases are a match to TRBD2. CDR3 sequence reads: CASSELGTSWHNEQFF. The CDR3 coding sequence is TGTGCCAGCAGTGAACTCGGGACTAGCTGGCACAATGAGCAGTTCTTC. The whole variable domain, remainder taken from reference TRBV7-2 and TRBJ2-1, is GAGVSQSPSNKVTEKGKDVELRCDPISGHTALYWYRQSLGQGLEFLIYFQGNSAPDKSGLPSDRFSAERTGGSVSTLTIQRTQQEDSAVYLCASSELGTSWHNEQFFGPGTRLTVL.